This entry is about one TCR beta chain. The antigen is undetermined. Treatment of the sample: approximately 9-day PBMC culture with coronavirus spike peptide pools or control peptides (ViraFEST assay). The CDR3 loop spans 18 amino acids. V was clipped by 5 bases and J by 1 base; unmatched bases: 10. The germline V gene has CDR1 DFQATT and CDR2 SNEGSKA (reference sequence). The Oncomine TCR Beta short-read assay was applied to DNA of cultured CD4+ T cells. MiXCR, run by TCRdb on the PCR reads, gives a single entry per CDR3 protein. This repertoire shows 15,000 to 18,000 distinct CDR3 sequences, roughly 52% found once; its top ten account for around 15%. This entry is derived from a study of vaccination and CD4 T cells after COVID-19. Overall study context: Two of the convalescents were Hispanic, and the group consisted of six males and four females. Median time from second vaccine dose to sampling was less than 85 days (14 to 241). From HCoV-229E, HCoV-OC43, HCoV-NL63 and SARS-CoV-2, overlapping spike peptides were used to stimulate the cells.

This specimen was CD4+ T cells from blood, cultured in vitro, taken before SARS-CoV-2 vaccination. V gene TRBV20-1 combines with J gene TRBJ2-3; 15 bases match TRBD2. This TCR came from a human donor who had recovered from COVID-19. The CDR3 sequence is CSAPKGLAGGTGTDTQYF. The CDR3 DNA reads TGCAGTGCTCCTAAGGGACTAGCGGGAGGAACGGGCACAGATACGCAGTATTTT.